The T cell receptor beta chain described here comes from a study of early T cells in non-severe SARS-CoV-2 infection. Study summary: Sequencing was performed on bulk RNA from unsorted whole blood, leaving chains unpaired.

Researchers attached unique molecular identifiers to individual cDNA molecules. TCRdb reanalysed the 5' RACE reads using MiXCR and keeps one entry per CDR3 protein. The sample contains about 77,000 distinct CDR3 sequences, 10% to 15% of which appear only once. In regard to this clonotype: Antigen specificity is unknown.

Study-wide results and limits: Anti-spike CD8 responses were favored by VDJdb matching, which missed private and CD4 specificities.

The CDR3 totals 14 residues. Trimming took 5 bases from V and 2 from J, leaving 15 bases between them. Germline V gives CDR1 SQVTM, CDR2 ANQGSEA. The receptor's source is an adult who was a healthcare worker with PCR-confirmed SARS-CoV-2 infection or an uninfected control (not recorded which). The donor label of this sample is uncertain. The chain carries TRBV29-1 and TRBJ1-2, with a possible D match to TRBD1 (5 bases). Source: whole blood, taken at baseline. The CDR3 sequence is CSVSRDGGNYGYTF. CDR3 DNA sequence: TGCAGCGTTTCTCGGGACGGTGGAAACTATGGCTACACCTTC.